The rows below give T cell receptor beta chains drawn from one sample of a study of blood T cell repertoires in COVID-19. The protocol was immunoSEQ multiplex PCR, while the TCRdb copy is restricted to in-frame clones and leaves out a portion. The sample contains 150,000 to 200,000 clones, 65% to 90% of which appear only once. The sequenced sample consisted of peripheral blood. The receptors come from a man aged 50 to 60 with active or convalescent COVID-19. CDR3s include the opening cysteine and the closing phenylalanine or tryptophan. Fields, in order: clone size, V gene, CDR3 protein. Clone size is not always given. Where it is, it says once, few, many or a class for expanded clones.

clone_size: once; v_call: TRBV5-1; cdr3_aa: CASRRTGVAGGQETQYF
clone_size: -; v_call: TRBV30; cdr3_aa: CAWRHNSGNYGYTF
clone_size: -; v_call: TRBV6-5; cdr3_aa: CASSYSGTSTDTQYF
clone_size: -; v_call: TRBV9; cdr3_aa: CASSQDPAAGGEQFF
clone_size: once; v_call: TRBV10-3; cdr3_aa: CAISERSRGSNQPQHF
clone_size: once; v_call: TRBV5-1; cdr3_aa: CASSLVSGGNQPQHF
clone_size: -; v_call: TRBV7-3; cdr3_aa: CASSQDRGATEAFF
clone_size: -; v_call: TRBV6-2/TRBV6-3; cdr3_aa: CASSYSGTGYREQYF
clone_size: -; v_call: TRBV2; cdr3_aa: CASSEGGRGEAEAFF
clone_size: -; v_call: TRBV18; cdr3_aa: CASSPTDLNTEAFF
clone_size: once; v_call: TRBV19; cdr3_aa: CASSMVLAGGGYTQYF
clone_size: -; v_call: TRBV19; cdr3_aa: CASSPRAPGQTNNEQFF
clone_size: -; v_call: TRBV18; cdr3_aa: CASSLTENTEAFF
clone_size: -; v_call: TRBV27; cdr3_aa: CASSSQGKEEQFF
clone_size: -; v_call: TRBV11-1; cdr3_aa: CASSPGTGNEKLFF
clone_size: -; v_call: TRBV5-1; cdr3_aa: CASSMTGTGGPKASYEQYF
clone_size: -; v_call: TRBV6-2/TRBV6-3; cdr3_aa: CASSSNPPLTETQYF
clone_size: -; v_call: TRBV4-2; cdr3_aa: CASSQVPGQGNTDTQYF
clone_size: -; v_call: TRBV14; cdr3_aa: CASSQDFPAGEYNEQFF
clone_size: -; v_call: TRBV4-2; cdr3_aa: CASSQESASSGNTIYF
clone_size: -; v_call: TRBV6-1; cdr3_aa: CASSEGRYSRDEDGYTF
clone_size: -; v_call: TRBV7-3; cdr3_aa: CASSWTGGDQETQYF
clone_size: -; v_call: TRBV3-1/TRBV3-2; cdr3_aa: CASSRLAGTSYNEQFF
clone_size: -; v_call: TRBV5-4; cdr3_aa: CASSPPRTSNNEQFF
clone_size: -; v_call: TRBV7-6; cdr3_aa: CASSPRTGASGELFF
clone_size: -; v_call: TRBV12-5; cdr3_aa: CASGLAYGTTYEQYF
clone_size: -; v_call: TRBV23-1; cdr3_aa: CASSHRGTGDNSPLHF
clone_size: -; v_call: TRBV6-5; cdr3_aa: CASNYVGGVDYGYTF
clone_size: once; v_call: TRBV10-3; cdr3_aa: CAIKTVPSGANVLTF
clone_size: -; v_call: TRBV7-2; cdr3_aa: CASSLRDRDIAGNTIYF
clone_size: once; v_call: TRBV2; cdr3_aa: CARSDLAGIETQYF